The entry that follows covers one T cell receptor beta chain sequence. Its antigen is unidentified. The record originates from a study of cytomegalovirus exposure and HLA in healthy donors. Study-level points and caveats: Across donors, sequencing depth was assumed by presence/absence analyses to be roughly uniform. A prior analysis recorded that most TCR beta V segments were productive about 87% or about 30% of the time. Most TCR sequences were uncommon, yet certain public TCRs appeared in many donors. V- and J-gene trimming of TCR beta was linked (in a later analysis) to a missense DCLRE1C variant.

It was with 60 Vbeta and 13 Jbeta primers that the PCR ran. Measured with immunoSEQ multiplex PCR; TCRdb has only the in-frame clones, and not every one. In the table there are some 180,000 clones, around 75% of which are singletons. Trimming shortened V by 2 bases and J by 6 bases, and 11 bases separated the two germline ends. CDR1 is SEHNR, CDR2 FQNEAQ, per germline (reference sequence). The length of the CDR3 is 14 residues. V gene TRBV7-9 combines with J gene TRBJ2-1, with D possibly matching TRBD2 (6 bases). The source is a woman in her twenties or thirties in good health and CMV-seronegative. What was sequenced was PBMCs. The CDR3, as DNA: TGTGCCAGCAGCTTATCGGTGACTAGCAATGAGCAGTTCTTC. Its protein product is CASSLSVTSNEQFF. The complete variable domain, with remaining parts taken from reference TRBV7-9 and TRBJ2-1, reads DTGVSQNPRHKITKRGQNVTFRCDPISEHNRLYWYRQTLGQGPEFLTYFQNEAQLEKSRLLSDRFSAERPKGSFSTLEIQRTEQGDSAMYLCASSLSVTSNEQFFGPGTRLTVL.